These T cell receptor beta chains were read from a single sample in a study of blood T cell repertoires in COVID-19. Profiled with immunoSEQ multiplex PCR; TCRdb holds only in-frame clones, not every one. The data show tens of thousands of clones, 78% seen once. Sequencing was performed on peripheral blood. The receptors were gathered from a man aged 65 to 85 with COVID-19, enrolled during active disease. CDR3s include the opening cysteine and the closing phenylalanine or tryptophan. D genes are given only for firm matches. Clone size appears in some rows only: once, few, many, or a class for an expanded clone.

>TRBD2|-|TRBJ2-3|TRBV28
TGTGCCAGCAGTTGGGGGGGAAAAGCAGATACGCAGTATTTT
CASSWGGKADTQYF
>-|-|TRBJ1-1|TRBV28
TGTGCCAGCAGCCCCCCGGGACTGGGGACTGAAGCTTTCTTT
CASSPPGLGTEAFF
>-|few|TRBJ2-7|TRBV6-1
TGTGCCAGCAGTGAAAGTTTGGCGGGCCCCTACGAGCAGTACTTC
CASSESLAGPYEQYF
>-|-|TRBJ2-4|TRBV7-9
TGTGCCAGCAGTACGTGGGGGTCAGCGGGAAACATTCAGTACTTC
CASSTWGSAGNIQYF
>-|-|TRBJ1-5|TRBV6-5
TGTGCCAGCAGCCTAGGACAACTAAATCAGCCCCAGCATTTT
CASSLGQLNQPQHF
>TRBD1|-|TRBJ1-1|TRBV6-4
TGTGCCAGCAGTGTCGACGGGACAGGCGGTGGAGCTTTCTTT
CASSVDGTGGGAFF
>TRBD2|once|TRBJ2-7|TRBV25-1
TGTGCCAGCAGTGAATGGACTAGCGGAGTTTACGAGCAGTACTTC
CASSEWTSGVYEQYF
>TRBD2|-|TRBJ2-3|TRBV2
TGTGCCAGCAGGGCGGGGGCAGATACGCAGTATTTT
CASRAGADTQYF
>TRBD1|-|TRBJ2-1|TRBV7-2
TGTGCCAGCAGCCCGCCGGGACAGTGGAATGAGCAGTTCTTC
CASSPPGQWNEQFF
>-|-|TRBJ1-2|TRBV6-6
TGTGCCAGCGATAAAACGGGGGGGACCGTCTATGGCTACACCTTC
CASDKTGGTVYGYTF
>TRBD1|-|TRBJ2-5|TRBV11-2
TGTGCCAGCAGCTTAGGGACAGGGACGGAGACCCAGTACTTC
CASSLGTGTETQYF
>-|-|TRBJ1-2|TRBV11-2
TGTGCCAGCAGCTTCGACAGGAACTATGGCTACACCTTC
CASSFDRNYGYTF
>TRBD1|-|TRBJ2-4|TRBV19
TGTGCCAGTAGTACCGGGACAGGGAGGGAGGCCAAAAACATTCAGTACTTC
CASSTGTGREAKNIQYF
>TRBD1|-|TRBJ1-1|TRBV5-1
TGCGCCAGCAGCGACGGAGGGACAGGGGTCACTGAAGCTTTCTTT
CASSDGGTGVTEAFF
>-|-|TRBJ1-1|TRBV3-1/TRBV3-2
TGTGCCAGCAGCCCTCCGGTTGGGGGGGCGGATGAAGCTTTCTTT
CASSPPVGGADEAFF
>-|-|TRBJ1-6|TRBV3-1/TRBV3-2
TGTGCCAGCAGCCAAGATCCCCCCCAGGGGAGAGGTTCACCCCTCCACTTT
CASSQDPPQGRGSPLHF
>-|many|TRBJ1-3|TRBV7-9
TGTGCCAGCAGCCCCCGTGGGAGCTCTGGAAACACCATATATTTT
CASSPRGSSGNTIYF
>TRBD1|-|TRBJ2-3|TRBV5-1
TGCGCCAGCAGCTTTTCCGGGACAGGGCGAACAGATACGCAGTATTTT
CASSFSGTGRTDTQYF
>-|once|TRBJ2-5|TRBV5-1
TGCGCCAGCAGCTTGGGGCAGCGCCACAGGGAGGAGACCCAGTACTTC
CASSLGQRHREETQYF
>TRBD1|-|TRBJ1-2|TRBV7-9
TGTGCCAGCATCGTAGCGGGACAGGGGGCGCGTGGCTACACCTTC
CASIVAGQGARGYTF
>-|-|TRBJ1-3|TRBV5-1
TGCGCCAGCAGCCTACAGGGTGTTTTTGGAAACACCATATATTTT
CASSLQGVFGNTIYF
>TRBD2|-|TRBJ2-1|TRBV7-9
TGTGCCAGCAGCCCATTCGGGGGGGAGACTGACGATGAGCAGTTCTTC
CASSPFGGETDDEQFF
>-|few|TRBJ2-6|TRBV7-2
TGTGCCAGCAGCTCAGACATCTCTGGGGCCAACGTCCTGACTTTC
CASSSDISGANVLTF
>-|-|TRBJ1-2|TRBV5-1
TGCGCCAGCAGCTTTCAGGGAAGGGATGGCTACACCTTC
CASSFQGRDGYTF
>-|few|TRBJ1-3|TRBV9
TGTGCCAGCAGCCCGGGGGGTTCCGGAGGAAACACCATATATTTT
CASSPGGSGGNTIYF
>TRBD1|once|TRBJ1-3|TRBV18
TGTGCCAGCTTGGGGACAGGGACAGTCTCTGGAAACACCATATATTTT
CASLGTGTVSGNTIYF
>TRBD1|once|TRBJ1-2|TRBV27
TGTGCCAGCAGACGTGGACAGGGGAATGGCTACACCTTC
CASRRGQGNGYTF
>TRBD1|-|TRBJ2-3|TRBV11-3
TGTGCCAGCGGACAGGGGGACACAGATACGCAGTATTTT
CASGQGDTDTQYF
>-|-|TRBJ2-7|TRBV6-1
TGTGCCAGCAGTGAAGTACCAGGGGTCCACGAGCAGTACTTC
CASSEVPGVHEQYF
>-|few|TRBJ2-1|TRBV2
TGTGCCAGCACACCCCAGCGGGTTTACAATGAGCAGTTCTTC
CASTPQRVYNEQFF
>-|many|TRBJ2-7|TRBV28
TGTGCCAGCAGTTTAACTCTCTACGAGCAGTACTTC
CASSLTLYEQYF
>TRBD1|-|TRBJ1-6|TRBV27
TGTGCCAGCAGTTTATCGTATCCGGACAGGGGGTCTGATTCACCCCTCCACTTT
CASSLSYPDRGSDSPLHF
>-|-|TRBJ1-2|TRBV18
TGTGCCAGCCTGGGCCGCCGGGCGGACCTAGCCGGCTACACCTTC
CASLGRRADLAGYTF
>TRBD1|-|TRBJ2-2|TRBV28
TGTGCCAGCAGTTTATGGACAGGGCTGAACACCGGGGAGCTGTTTTTT
CASSLWTGLNTGELFF
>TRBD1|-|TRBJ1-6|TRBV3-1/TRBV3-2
TGTGCCAGCAGCCTGGCAGGGGGGAGTTATAATTCACCCCTCCACTTT
CASSLAGGSYNSPLHF
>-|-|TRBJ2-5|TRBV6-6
TGTGCCAGCAGTGCCAGGGGCCAAGAGACCCAGTACTTC
CASSARGQETQYF
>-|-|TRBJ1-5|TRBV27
TGTGCCAGCAGTCCCAGGGATAGCAATCAGCCCCAGCATTTT
CASSPRDSNQPQHF
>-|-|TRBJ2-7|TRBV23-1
TGCGCCAGCCTTCCCGAGGGGAAAAAGGACAGTCTCCTGGGGCTATCCTACGAGCAGTACTTC
CASLPEGKKDSLLGLSYEQYF
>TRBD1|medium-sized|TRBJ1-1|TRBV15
TGTGCCACCAGCAGATCGGGACAGGGTTGGGGGGGCACTGAAGCTTTCTTT
CATSRSGQGWGGTEAFF
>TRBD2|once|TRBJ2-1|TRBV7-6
TGTGCCAGCACTCTGATGGGCCCCTTAGCGGGACCCGCCAATGAGCAGTTCTTC
CASTLMGPLAGPANEQFF
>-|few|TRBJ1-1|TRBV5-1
TGCGCCAGCAGCTTGACAGGTGAGACTGAAGCTTTCTTT
CASSLTGETEAFF
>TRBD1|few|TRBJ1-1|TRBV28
TGTGCCAGCAGTTTTGGACAGGGTGTCACTGAAGCTTTCTTT
CASSFGQGVTEAFF
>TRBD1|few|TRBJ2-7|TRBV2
TGTGCCAGCAGTGCCCCGGACAGGAACTACGAGCAGTACTTC
CASSAPDRNYEQYF
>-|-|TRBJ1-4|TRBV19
TGTGCCAGTAGTATAGCTGCAACTAATGAAAAACTGTTTTTT
CASSIAATNEKLFF
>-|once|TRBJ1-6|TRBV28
TGTGCCAGCGGTTCCTACGCCAATAATTCACCCCTCCACTTT
CASGSYANNSPLHF
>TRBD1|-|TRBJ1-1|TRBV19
TGTGCCAGTAGTGCGGTGACAGGGATTGGCGGCACTGAAGCTTTCTTT
CASSAVTGIGGTEAFF
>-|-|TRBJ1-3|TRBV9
TGTGCCAGCAGCGCACAGGGTTTGACTGGAAACACCATATATTTT
CASSAQGLTGNTIYF
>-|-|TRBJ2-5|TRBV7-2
TGTGCCAGCAGCTTTGGGCAGCAAGAGACCCAGTACTTC
CASSFGQQETQYF
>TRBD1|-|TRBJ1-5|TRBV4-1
TGCGCCAGCAGCCAAGGGGTGGACAGGAATCAGCCCCAGCATTTT
CASSQGVDRNQPQHF
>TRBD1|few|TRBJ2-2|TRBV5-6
TGTGCCAGCAGCTCACGGGCAGGGGGCGGAACCGGGGAGCTGTTTTTT
CASSSRAGGGTGELFF
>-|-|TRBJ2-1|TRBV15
TGTGCCACCAGCAGAGATAATCAGGCGCTGAGCTCCTACAATGAGCAGTTCTTC
CATSRDNQALSSYNEQFF